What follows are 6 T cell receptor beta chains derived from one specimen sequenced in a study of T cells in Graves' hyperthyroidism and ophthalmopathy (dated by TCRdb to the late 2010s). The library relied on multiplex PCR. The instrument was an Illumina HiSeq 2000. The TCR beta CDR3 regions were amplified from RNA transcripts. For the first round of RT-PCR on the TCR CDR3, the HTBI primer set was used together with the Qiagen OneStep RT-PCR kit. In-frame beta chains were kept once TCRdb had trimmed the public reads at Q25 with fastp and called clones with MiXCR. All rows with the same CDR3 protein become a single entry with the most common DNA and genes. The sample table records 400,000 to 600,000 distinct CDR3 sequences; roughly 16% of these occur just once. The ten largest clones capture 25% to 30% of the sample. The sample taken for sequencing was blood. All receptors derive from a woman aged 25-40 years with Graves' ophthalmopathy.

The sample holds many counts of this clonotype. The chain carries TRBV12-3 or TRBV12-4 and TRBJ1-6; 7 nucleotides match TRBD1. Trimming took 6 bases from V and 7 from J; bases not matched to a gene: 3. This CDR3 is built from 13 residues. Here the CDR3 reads CASRGQPNSPLHF. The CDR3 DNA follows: TGTGCCAGCAGGGGACAGCCCAATTCACCCCTCCACTTT.

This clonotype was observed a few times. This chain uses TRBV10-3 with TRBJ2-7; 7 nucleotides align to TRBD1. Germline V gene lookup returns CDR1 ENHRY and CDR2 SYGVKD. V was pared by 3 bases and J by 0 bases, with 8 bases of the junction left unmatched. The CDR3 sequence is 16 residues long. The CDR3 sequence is CAISEFSGTASYEQYF. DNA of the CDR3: TGTGCCATCAGTGAATTTTCTGGGACAGCCTCCTACGAGCAGTACTTC.

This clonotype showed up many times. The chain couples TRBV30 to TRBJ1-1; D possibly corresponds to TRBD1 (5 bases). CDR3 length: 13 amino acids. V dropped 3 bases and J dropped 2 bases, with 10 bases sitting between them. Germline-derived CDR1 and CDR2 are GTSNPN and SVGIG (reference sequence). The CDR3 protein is CAWRSGGNTEAFF. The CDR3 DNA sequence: TGTGCCTGGAGGAGTGGGGGTAACACTGAAGCTTTCTTT.

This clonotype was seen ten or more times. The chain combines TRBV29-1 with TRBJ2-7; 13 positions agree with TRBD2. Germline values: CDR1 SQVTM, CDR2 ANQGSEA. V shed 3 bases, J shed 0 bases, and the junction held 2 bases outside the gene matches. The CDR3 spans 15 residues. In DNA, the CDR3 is TGCAGCGTTGAGGGACTAGCGGGGAGCTCCTACGAGCAGTACTTC. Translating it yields CSVEGLAGSSYEQYF.

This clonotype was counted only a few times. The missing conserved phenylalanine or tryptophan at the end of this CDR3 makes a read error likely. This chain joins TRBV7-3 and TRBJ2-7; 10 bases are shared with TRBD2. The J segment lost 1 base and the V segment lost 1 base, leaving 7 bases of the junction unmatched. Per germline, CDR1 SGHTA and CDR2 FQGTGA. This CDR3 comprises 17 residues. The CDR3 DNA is TGTGCCAGCAGCTTAAGGCTAGCGGGAGCTAGTTCCTACGAGCAGTACCTC. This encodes CASSLRLAGASSYEQYL.

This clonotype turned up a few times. CDR3 loop: CATSRGGQASSKTQYF. CDR3 nucleotide sequence: TGTGCCACCAGCAGAGGGGGACAGGCAAGCTCAAAGACCCAGTACTTC. The gene calls are TRBV15 and TRBJ2-5; 8 bases are shared with TRBD1. This CDR3 has 16 residues. CDR1 is LNHNV, CDR2 YYDKDF, per germline (reference sequence). Germline trimming cut 1 base from V and 6 bases from J; bases unmatched to any gene: 10. Based on the CDR3 plus reference TRBV15 and TRBJ2-5, the full variable domain is DAMVIQNPRYQVTQFGKPVTLSCSQTLNHNVMYWYQQKSSQAPKLLFHYYDKDFNNEADTPDNFQSRRPNTSFCFLDIRSPGLGDTAMYLCATSRGGQASSKTQYFGPGTRLLVL.